Shown below are 10 T cell receptor beta chains from a single sample sequenced in a study of Ad26.COV2.S vaccination and SARS-CoV-2 variants (dated by TCRdb to about 2021). Library creation used the immunoSEQ multiplex PCR assay. The table comes from immuneACCESS by way of TCRdb, which keeps in-frame sequences with V and J called. Part of the clones is missing from these tables; in studies checked, under half for an unresolved V gene and the rest for unknown reasons. The sample contains hundreds of thousands of clones, 80% to 90% of them found a single time. The top ten hold roughly 5% of the sample. The label giving this sample's treatment or condition can be read as: over 15 received Ad26.COV2.S at low or high dose, single or two shots; about 5 received placebo; per-sample allocation not given. Repertoires of vaccine and placebo recipients were sequenced from samples collected on day 63 after the first injection.

This specimen was peripheral blood, taken in a trial of Ad26.COV2.S vaccine versus placebo. These receptor sequences come from a person aged 18 to 65 who received the Ad26.COV2.S COVID-19 vaccine or a placebo.

V is TRBV27 and J is TRBJ2-3; D is ambiguous. Trimming shortened V by 3 bases and J by 0 bases, and 10 bases separated the two germline ends. The CDR3 contains 15 residues. CDR1 and CDR2 (germline): MNHEY, SMNVEV (reference sequence). The CDR3 nucleotides read TGTGCCAGCAGTTTTAGGGTGCTGAGCACAGATACGCAGTATTTT. The encoded protein is CASSFRVLSTDTQYF.

The rearrangement joins TRBV5-6 to TRBJ2-7; 8 bases map to TRBD1. The CDR3 spans 12 residues. Germline V gives CDR1 SGHDT, CDR2 YYEEEE. V shed 7 bases and J 4 bases; nucleotides not matched to a gene: 4. CDR3 DNA: TGTGCCAGCTCAGGGGGCTCGTACGAGCAGTACTTC. Translation gives CASSGGSYEQYF.

The chain recombines TRBV15 with TRBJ1-1; a weak D match, TRBD1 (5 bases). From germline, CDR1 is LNHNV and CDR2 YYDKDF (reference sequence). This CDR3 has 15 residues. Trimming shortened V by 0 bases and J by 8 bases, and 16 bases separated the two germline ends. CDR3 DNA: TGTGCCACCAGCAGAGATTTGGGAGGGGATCTCGAAGCTTTCTTT. This gives the protein CATSRDLGGDLEAFF. Full variable domain (remainder filled in from reference TRBV15 and TRBJ1-1): DAMVIQNPRYQVTQFGKPVTLSCSQTLNHNVMYWYQQKSSQAPKLLFHYYDKDFNNEADTPDNFQSRRPNTSFCFLDIRSPGLGDTAMYLCATSRDLGGDLEAFFGQGTRLTVV.

The V and J genes are TRBV10-3 and TRBJ2-3, with unresolved D. Deletions cut 3 bases from V and 5 bases from J, with 15 bases between. Per germline, CDR1 ENHRY and CDR2 SYGVKD. The CDR3 has 15 amino acids. Written as DNA, the CDR3 is TGTGCCATCAGTGACATAACCACGACCCTAGATACGCAGTATTTT. It yields the protein CAISDITTTLDTQYF.

V is TRBV3-1 (or the pseudogene TRBV3-2) and J is TRBJ1-2, with 8 bases lining up with TRBD1. Germline V gene lookup returns CDR1 LGHDT and CDR2 YNNKEL (reference sequence). Trimming cost V 4 bases and J 6 bases; bases outside gene matches: 7. The CDR3 extends over 14 amino acids. CDR3 region: CASSRNRGFNGYTF. As DNA, the CDR3 is TGTGCCAGCAGCCGGAACAGGGGGTTCAATGGCTACACCTTC.

The CDR3 is CASSESTDTQYF. In DNA form, the CDR3 reads TGCGCCAGCAGTGAGAGCACAGATACGCAGTATTTT. The chain has TRBV10-1 and TRBJ2-3; D is unresolved. The CDR3 loop spans 12 amino acids. V was clipped by 2 bases and J by 0 bases, with 0 bases between them. Germline CDR1 reads WNHNN; CDR2 reads SYGVQD (reference sequence).

With respect to this clone: Its ends do not fully match the called genes, so a read error is possible. The rearrangement joins TRBV7-2 to TRBJ2-3; TRBD2 is a possible D gene (5 bases). The germline V gene encodes CDR1 SGHTA and CDR2 FQGNSA. CDR3 length: 15 residues. CDR3 sequence reads: CASSRSGLSTDAQYF. The CDR3 nucleotides read TGTGCCAGCAGCAGAAGCGGACTTAGCACAGATGCGCAGTATTTT.

This sequence joins TRBV7-8 and TRBJ2-2, with TRBD2 as a possible D gene (5 bases). The germline V gene encodes CDR1 SGHVS and CDR2 FQNEAQ. The V end lost 3 bases, the J end lost 1 base, and 12 bases lay between the germline ends. The CDR3 spans 16 residues. The CDR3 here is CASSFYLAMNTGELFF. DNA of the CDR3: TGTGCCAGCAGCTTTTATCTAGCAATGAACACCGGGGAGCTGTTTTTT. Full variable domain (missing parts from reference TRBV7-8 and TRBJ2-2): GAGVSQSPRYKVAKRGQDVALRCDPISGHVSLFWYQQALGQGPEFLTYFQNEAQLDKSGLPSDRFFAERPEGSVSTLKIQRTQQEDSAVYLCASSFYLAMNTGELFFGEGSRLTVL.

The chain uses TRBV5-6 and TRBJ1-4; D gene ambiguous. This CDR3 comprises 14 residues. The germline V gene has CDR1 SGHDT and CDR2 YYEEEE. Trimming took 1 base from V and 7 from J, leaving 11 bases between them. CDR3 amino acids: CASSLYPIGEKLFF. The CDR3 DNA is TGTGCCAGCAGCTTGTATCCCATCGGTGAAAAACTGTTTTTT. Full variable domain (remainder filled in from reference TRBV5-6 and TRBJ1-4): DAGVTQSPTHLIKTRGQQVTLRCSPKSGHDTVSWYQQALGQGPQFIFQYYEEEERQRGNFPDRFSGHQFPNYSSELNVNALLLGDSALYLCASSLYPIGEKLFFGSGTQLSVL.

The chain carries TRBV19 and TRBJ1-3, with D tentatively TRBD1 (5 bases). The V gene's germline CDR1 is LNHDA and CDR2 SQIVND (reference sequence). The CDR3 is made up of 14 amino acids. Trimming pared 5 bases from V and 0 bases from J, leaving 8 bases between. CDR3 sequence reads: CASSDSGSGNTIYF. The CDR3, as DNA: TGTGCCAGTAGTGACAGCGGCTCTGGAAACACCATATATTTT.